The rows below give T cell receptor beta chains drawn from one sample of a study of CD8 T cells in Susac syndrome. MiXCR, applied by TCRdb to the immunoSEQ multiplex PCR reads, yields one record per CDR3 protein. The table includes about 130,000 distinct CDR3 sequences, just under 95% detected once. Material: CD4+ T cells from PBMCs. The receptor source for this set is a human donor in good health. The CDR3 runs from the conserved cysteine through the conserved F or W. Each record gives: clone size, J gene, D gene, V gene, CDR3 DNA, CDR3 protein. The D gene is left open where the match is weak. Size is stated for part of the rows, as once, few or many counts, or as a class when the clone is expanded.

>.|TRBJ2-1|TRBD2|TRBV6-4
TGTGCCAGCAGTGTGACTAGCGGGAGCGGTAGGGAGCAGTTCTTC
CASSVTSGSGREQFF
>.|TRBJ1-4|TRBD1|TRBV30
TGTGCCTGGAGTGTGGGGGACAGGCGGTCCTTTAATGAAAAACTGTTTTTT
CAWSVGDRRSFNEKLFF
>.|TRBJ2-5|.|TRBV6-5
TGTGCCAGCTCTGGGGACCCTGGAAGGACCCAGTACTTC
CASSGDPGRTQYF
>.|TRBJ2-6|.|TRBV28
TGTGCCAGCAGTTTCACTACCTCTGGGGCCAACGTCCTGACTTTC
CASSFTTSGANVLTF
>.|TRBJ2-4|TRBD1|TRBV6-5
TGTGCCAGCAACCCGGGACAGGGACCGTTAAACATTCAGTACTTC
CASNPGQGPLNIQYF
>once|TRBJ1-3|.|TRBV12-3/TRBV12-4
TGTGCCAGCAGTTACGGCGTTATCTCTGGAAACACCATATATTTT
CASSYGVISGNTIYF
>.|TRBJ1-2|.|TRBV20-1
TGCAGTGCCAGGACATTAAACTATGGCTACACCTTC
CSARTLNYGYTF
>once|TRBJ2-1|TRBD2|TRBV7-2
TGTGCCAGCAGCTTTTTAGCGGGCAATGAGCAGTTCTTC
CASSFLAGNEQFF
>.|TRBJ2-4|.|TRBV19
TGTGCCAGTAGTGCTATTGGCCGCAGCGTCGTCAAAAACATTCAGTACTTC
CASSAIGRSVVKNIQYF
>.|TRBJ2-3|TRBD2|TRBV9
TGTGCCAGCAGCGTAGGGATAGCGGGAGCTGGGACAGATACGCAGTATTTT
CASSVGIAGAGTDTQYF
>.|TRBJ2-7|TRBD2|TRBV12-3/TRBV12-4
TGTGCCAGCAGTTTAGAACTAGCGGGCGAGCAGTACTTC
CASSLELAGEQYF
>.|TRBJ2-5|.|TRBV5-4
TGTGCCAGCAGCACGGACTCACAAGAGACCCAGTACTTC
CASSTDSQETQYF
>.|TRBJ1-2|.|TRBV7-9
TGTGCCAGCACCACCGCTGGTTTGTCTGGCTACACCTTC
CASTTAGLSGYTF
>.|TRBJ2-2|.|TRBV12-3/TRBV12-4
TGTGCCAGCAGTCCGACAGGTCCCGGGGAGCTGTTTTTT
CASSPTGPGELFF
>.|TRBJ2-1|TRBD1|TRBV7-2
TGTGCCAGCAGCTTTACCGGGACAGACCAGTTCTTC
CASSFTGTDQFF
>.|TRBJ2-5|TRBD2|TRBV6-6
TGTGCCAGCAGTTACCCCCCCTCGGGGGGGCGGGAGACCCAGTACTTC
CASSYPPSGGRETQYF
>.|TRBJ2-3|.|TRBV5-1
TGCGCCAGCAGCGTTGCGGGGCGGAATACGCAGTATTTT
CASSVAGRNTQYF
>once|TRBJ2-2|.|TRBV7-9
TGTGCCAGCAGCCCCGGGACATTCCCCGGAGGCACCGGGGAGCTGTTTTTT
CASSPGTFPGGTGELFF
>.|TRBJ2-3|TRBD2|TRBV3-1
TGTGCCAGCAGCCGGGGACTAGCTCACACAGATACGCAGTATTTT
CASSRGLAHTDTQYF
>.|TRBJ2-7|.|TRBV5-1
TGCGCCAGCAGCTTGGGCGACAGGTGGAGCTCCTACGAGCAGTACTTC
CASSLGDRWSSYEQYF
>.|TRBJ1-1|.|TRBV7-9
TGTGCCAGCAGCTCCGGGGCGAGGACTGAAGCTTTCTTT
CASSSGARTEAFF
>.|TRBJ1-2|TRBD1|TRBV30
TGTGCCTGGAGGCGGACAGGGAGGAACGGCTACACCTTC
CAWRRTGRNGYTF
>once|TRBJ2-1|.|TRBV2
TGTGCCAGCAGTGAACTAGGGCCCTACAATGAGCAGTTCTTC
CASSELGPYNEQFF
>.|TRBJ2-5|TRBD1|TRBV9
TGTGCCAGCAGCGTAGGGAATCCCGCCGCAGGGGGTAGGGAGACCCAGTACTTC
CASSVGNPAAGGRETQYF
>once|TRBJ2-5|TRBD1|TRBV25-1
TGTGCCAGCAGTCCCTCACTAGGGACAGGGGGCGGTCAAGAGACCCAGTACTTC
CASSPSLGTGGGQETQYF
>.|TRBJ1-4|.|TRBV10-3
TGTGCCATCAGTGAGGGACAGCCTAATGAAAAACTGTTTTTT
CAISEGQPNEKLFF
>.|TRBJ2-1|TRBD2|TRBV29-1
TGCAGCGCACGGACTAGCGGGAGGGCCTTTATCTACAATGAGCAGTTCTTC
CSARTSGRAFIYNEQFF
>.|TRBJ2-7|TRBD1|TRBV20-1
TGCAGTGCTAGCCGGGACAGGGACTACGAGCAGTACTTC
CSASRDRDYEQYF
>.|TRBJ2-5|TRBD2|TRBV6-1
TGTGCCAGCAGGACTAGCGGGACGGAGACCCAGTACTTC
CASRTSGTETQYF
>.|TRBJ2-5|TRBD2|TRBV7-2
TGTGCCAGCAGCTATAATAGCGGGAACACCGAGACCCAGTACTTC
CASSYNSGNTETQYF
>.|TRBJ2-1|.|TRBV3-1
TGTGCCAGCAAAGGGGTCCAAGGGGGCTCCTACAATGAGCAGTTCTTC
CASKGVQGGSYNEQFF
>.|TRBJ1-2|.|TRBV30
TGTGCCTGGAGTGTACCCGGTGGCTACACCTTC
CAWSVPGGYTF
>.|TRBJ1-3|.|TRBV5-4
TGTGCCAGCAGCTCGACCTTCTCTGGAAACACCATATATTTT
CASSSTFSGNTIYF
>.|TRBJ1-3|.|TRBV20-1
TGCAGTGCTAGAGGGAAGCTCTACTCTGGAAACACCATATATTTT
CSARGKLYSGNTIYF
>.|TRBJ2-1|TRBD2|TRBV6-4
TGTGCCAGCAGTGACTCCCAGCGGGAGAGCAATGAGCAGTTCTTC
CASSDSQRESNEQFF
>.|TRBJ1-2|.|TRBV7-9
TGTGCCAGCAGCCAGAGAAGCGCTTACGGCTACACCTTC
CASSQRSAYGYTF
>.|TRBJ2-5|.|TRBV30
TGTGCCTGGAGTGGGGCCTCCTTTGGGGAGACCCAGTACTTC
CAWSGASFGETQYF
>.|TRBJ1-1|TRBD1|TRBV5-1
TGCGCCAGTACCTACATGGACAGGGCAAGCACTGAAGCTTTCTTT
CASTYMDRASTEAFF
>few|TRBJ1-1|.|TRBV29-1
TGCAGCGTTGAAGAGGGGTTGCCGAACACTGAAGCTTTCTTT
CSVEEGLPNTEAFF
>.|TRBJ2-7|.|TRBV11-2
TGTGCCAGCAGCCCCATAGGTCGCAGTTCCACCTACGAGCAGTACTTC
CASSPIGRSSTYEQYF